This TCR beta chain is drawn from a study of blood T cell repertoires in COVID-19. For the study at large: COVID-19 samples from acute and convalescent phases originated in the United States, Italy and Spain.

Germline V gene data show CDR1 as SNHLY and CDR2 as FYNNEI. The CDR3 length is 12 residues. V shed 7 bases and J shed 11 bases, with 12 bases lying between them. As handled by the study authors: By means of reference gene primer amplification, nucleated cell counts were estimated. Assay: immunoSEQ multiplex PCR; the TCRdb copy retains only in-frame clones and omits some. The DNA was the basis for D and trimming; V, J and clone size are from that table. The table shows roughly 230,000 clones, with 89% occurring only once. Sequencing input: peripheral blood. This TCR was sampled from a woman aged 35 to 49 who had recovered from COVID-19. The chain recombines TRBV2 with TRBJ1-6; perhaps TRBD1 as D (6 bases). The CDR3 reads CASMQGRPPLHF. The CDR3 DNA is TGTGCCAGCATGCAGGGGCGGCCACCCCTCCACTTT.